A single sample gave rise to the 5 T cell receptor beta chains below, sequenced in a study of cytomegalovirus exposure and HLA in healthy donors. Researchers ran the PCR with 60 Vbeta and 13 Jbeta primers. Using immunoSEQ multiplex PCR, the repertoire was profiled, and TCRdb retains in-frame clones only, with some absent. The top ten hold about 2.8% of the sample, which has nearly 110,000 clones, roughly two thirds seen once. The sequenced sample consisted of PBMCs. These receptors were collected from a female donor in good health and CMV-seronegative.

The chain links TRBV7-3 to TRBJ1-2; 10 bases match TRBD1. The germline V gene encodes CDR1 SGHTA and CDR2 FQGTGA. J lost 4 bases, V lost 1 base, and 6 bases had no gene match. This CDR3 has 16 amino acids. The CDR3 nucleotides are TGTGCCAGCAGCTTAAAGGGACAGGGGACCGCCTATGGCTACACCTTC. Protein sequence: CASSLKGQGTAYGYTF.

This clone was seen a handful of times. The rearrangement uses TRBV5-5 and TRBJ2-7; 7 bases map to TRBD2. Germline trimming cut 0 bases from V and 6 bases from J; bases unmatched to any gene: 9. The CDR3 runs to 15 residues. Germline V gene data show CDR1 as SGHKS and CDR2 as YYEKEE (reference sequence). CDR3 DNA: TGTGCCAGCAGCTTGGGACGATGGGGGGGATCCGAGCAGTACTTC. Translated: CASSLGRWGGSEQYF. Variable domain in full (rest from reference TRBV5-5 and TRBJ2-7): DAGVTQSPTHLIKTRGQQVTLRCSPISGHKSVSWYQQVLGQGPQFIFQYYEKEERGRGNFPDRFSARQFPNYSSELNVNALLLGDSALYLCASSLGRWGGSEQYFGPGTRLTVT.

The chain uses TRBV30 and TRBJ2-2, with 9 nucleotides matching TRBD2. The CDR3 has 14 residues. CDR1 is GTSNPN and CDR2 is SVGIG in the germline V gene (reference sequence). V shed 2 bases and J 5 bases; nucleotides not matched to a gene: 3. CDR3 loop: CAWSKSGRTGELFF. The DNA for the CDR3 is TGTGCCTGGAGTAAGAGCGGGAGGACCGGGGAGCTGTTTTTT.

In this sample, this clone turned up a few times. The chain's CDR3 is CASSYLADYEQYF. The CDR3, as DNA: TGTGCCAGCAGTTACTTGGCTGACTACGAGCAGTACTTC. The chain uses TRBV6-6 and TRBJ2-7; D not resolved. Between the trimmed V and J ends, which lost 1 base and 3 bases, there was a span of 7 bases. CDR1 and CDR2 (germline): MNHNY, SVGAGI (reference sequence). The CDR3 is made up of 13 amino acids.

This clone was seen only a few times. This chain links TRBV7-6 with TRBJ2-6; no reliable D call. The germline gives CDR1 SGHVS, CDR2 FNYEAQ. V lost 1 base and J lost 0, with 7 bases in between. This CDR3 contains 16 residues. The CDR3, as DNA: TGTGCCAGCAGCTTAGAGTCAGTCTCTGGGGCCAACGTCCTGACTTTC. It encodes CASSLESVSGANVLTF. The full variable domain, rest sourced from reference TRBV7-6 and TRBJ2-6, is GAGVSQSPRYKVTKRGQDVALRCDPISGHVSLYWYRQALGQGPEFLTYFNYEAQQDKSGLPNDRFSAERPEGSISTLTIQRTEQRDSAMYRCASSLESVSGANVLTFGAGSRLTVL.